This T cell receptor (beta chain) was recorded in a study of blood T cells in healthy people across ages. This CDR3 contains 20 residues. CDR1 is DFQATT and CDR2 is SNEGSKA in the germline V gene (reference sequence). Study-wide findings and caveats: The study found more naive CD4+ cells and higher diversity in long-lived than aged donors.

PCR was performed a second time for about 7 to 12 cycles using a sample-barcoded 5' primer and a J-beta primer mix. Every molecule of cDNA carried a tag from a template-switch adaptor with 12 random nucleotides. Every sample gave at least 2.5 million paired-end reads containing CDR3. MiXCR, run by TCRdb on the 5' RACE reads, gives a single entry per CDR3 protein. Of more than 800,000 distinct CDR3 sequences detected, under 45% appear once; the ten largest clones hold approximately 20%. This clonotype was seen a single time. Its antigen is as yet unknown. A much larger clonotype is one base distant, so this may be a read error.

The sequenced sample consisted of blood. The rearrangement uses TRBV20-1 and TRBJ2-1; D might be TRBD1 (7 bases). The sequence derives from a woman aged 60-70 years in good health. DNA of the CDR3: TGCAGTGCTGGAGATAGTGCGAAGGGGGCGGGATCTAACTCCTACAATGAGCAGTTCTTC. Translating it yields CSAGDSAKGAGSNSYNEQFF.